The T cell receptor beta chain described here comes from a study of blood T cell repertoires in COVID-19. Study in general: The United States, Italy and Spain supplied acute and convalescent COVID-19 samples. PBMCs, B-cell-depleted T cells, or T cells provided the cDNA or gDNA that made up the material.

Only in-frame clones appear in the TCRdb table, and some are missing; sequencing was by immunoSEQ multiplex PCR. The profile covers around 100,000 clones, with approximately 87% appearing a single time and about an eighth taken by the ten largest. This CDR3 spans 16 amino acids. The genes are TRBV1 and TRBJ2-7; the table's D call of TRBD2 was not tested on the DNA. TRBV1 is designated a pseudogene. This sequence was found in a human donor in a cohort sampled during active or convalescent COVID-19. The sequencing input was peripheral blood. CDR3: CTSSPPGGGAPYEQYF. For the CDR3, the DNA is TGCACCAGCAGCCCCCCTGGTGGGGGGGCACCCTACGAGCAGTACTTC.